These T cell receptor beta chains were read from a single sample in a study of T cells in Graves' hyperthyroidism and ophthalmopathy. One entry per CDR3 protein results from TCRdb running MiXCR on the multiplex PCR reads. The table includes about 840,000 distinct CDR3 sequences, approximately 40% detected once. The sequenced material came from blood. Receptors were obtained from a man between 18 and 35 years old with Graves' hyperthyroidism. Both conserved end residues are part of each CDR3.

CDR3	V
CATSSIGQSNQPQHF	TRBV15
CSARPIGVGTEAFF	TRBV20-1
CASSADRGQTQYF	TRBV4-1
CASSDGLAGTGELFF	TRBV2
CASSLRAGWDSPLHF	TRBV7-2
CASLSGLGTEAFF	TRBV13
CASSSGLMGEQYF	TRBV5-8
CASRTDPNTGELFF	TRBV5-1
CASSQIAGVDGELFF	TRBV9
CSVNGTTSGAIEQYF	TRBV29-1
CASSEASGRLFF	TRBV2
CATLPGGGGNQPQHF	TRBV19
CASSGVADNTGELFF	TRBV2
CATSRIQGAQYF	TRBV15
CATSSLLGELFDTEAFF	TRBV15
CASSLTSGGVTGELFF	TRBV19
CASSRGPRGTGSYEQYF	TRBV19
CASSAGRSYTF	TRBV5-6
CATRRDPAGVPSEQYF	TRBV10-3
CASSIVGVAGANVLTF	TRBV19
CASSIRGQGRDYGYTF	TRBV19
CSFSRGVDEQYF	TRBV29-1
CASSLALDGLETQYF	TRBV7-9
CSARRDSLYEQYF	TRBV20-1
CATSREHPGQPGNTIYF	TRBV15
CSVSVGHMNTEAFF	TRBV20-1
CASSKTGAGEKLFF	TRBV7-2
CAISYSTGSGEKLFF	TRBV6-5
CASTPGQGYTGELFF	TRBV19